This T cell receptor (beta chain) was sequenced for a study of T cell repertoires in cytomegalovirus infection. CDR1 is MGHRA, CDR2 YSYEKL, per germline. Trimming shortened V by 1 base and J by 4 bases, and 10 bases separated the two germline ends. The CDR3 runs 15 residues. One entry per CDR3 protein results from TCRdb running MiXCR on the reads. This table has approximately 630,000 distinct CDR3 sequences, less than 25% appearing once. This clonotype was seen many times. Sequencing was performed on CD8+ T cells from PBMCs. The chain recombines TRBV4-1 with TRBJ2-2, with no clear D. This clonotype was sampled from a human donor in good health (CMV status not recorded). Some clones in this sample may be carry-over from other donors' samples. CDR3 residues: CASSQGQHLTGELFF. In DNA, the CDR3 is TGCGCCAGCAGCCAAGGCCAGCACCTCACCGGGGAGCTGTTTTTT.